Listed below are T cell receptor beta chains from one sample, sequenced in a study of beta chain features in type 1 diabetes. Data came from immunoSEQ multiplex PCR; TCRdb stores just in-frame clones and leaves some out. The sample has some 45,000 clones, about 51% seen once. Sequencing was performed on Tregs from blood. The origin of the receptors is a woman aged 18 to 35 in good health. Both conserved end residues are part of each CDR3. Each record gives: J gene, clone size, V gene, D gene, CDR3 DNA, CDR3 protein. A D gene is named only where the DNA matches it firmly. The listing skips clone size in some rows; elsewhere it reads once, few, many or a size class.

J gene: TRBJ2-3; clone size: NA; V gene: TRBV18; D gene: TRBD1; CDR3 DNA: TGTGCCAGCTCACCTACAGGGGGCCAAGATACGCAGTATTTT; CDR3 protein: CASSPTGGQDTQYF
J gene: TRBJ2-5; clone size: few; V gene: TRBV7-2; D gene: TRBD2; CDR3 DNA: TGTGCCAGCAGCTTGACGACTAGCGCCAAAGAGACCCAGTACTTC; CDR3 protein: CASSLTTSAKETQYF
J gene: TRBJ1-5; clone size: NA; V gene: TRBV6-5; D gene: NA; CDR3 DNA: TGTGCCAGCAGCTTCGGGGCGGGGAGCAATCAGCCCCAGCATTTT; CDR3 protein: CASSFGAGSNQPQHF
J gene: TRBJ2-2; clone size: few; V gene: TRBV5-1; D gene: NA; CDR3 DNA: TGCGCCAGCAGCCAAACCGGGACAACTAACACCGGGGAGCTGTTTTTT; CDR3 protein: CASSQTGTTNTGELFF
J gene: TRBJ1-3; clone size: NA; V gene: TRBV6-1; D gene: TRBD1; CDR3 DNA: TGTGCCAGCAACCCAGGGGACAGCTCTGGAAACACCATATATTTT; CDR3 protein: CASNPGDSSGNTIYF
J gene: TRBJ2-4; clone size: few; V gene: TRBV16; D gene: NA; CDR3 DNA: TGTGCCAGCAGCCATCCCGGGACTCTAGCCAAAAACATTCAGTACTTC; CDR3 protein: CASSHPGTLAKNIQYF
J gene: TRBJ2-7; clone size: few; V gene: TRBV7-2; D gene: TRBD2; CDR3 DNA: TGTGCCAGCAGCTTGGGACTAGCGGGCTTTCTCATTGGCTACGAGCAGTACTTC; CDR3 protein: CASSLGLAGFLIGYEQYF
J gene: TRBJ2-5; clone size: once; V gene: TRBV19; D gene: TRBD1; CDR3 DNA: TGTGCCACCGGACAGGGGGGGACCCAGTACTTC; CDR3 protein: CATGQGGTQYF
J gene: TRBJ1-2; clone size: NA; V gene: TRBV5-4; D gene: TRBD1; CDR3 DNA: TGTGCCAGCACGTCACAGGGGGCAAACTATGGCTACACCTTC; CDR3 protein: CASTSQGANYGYTF
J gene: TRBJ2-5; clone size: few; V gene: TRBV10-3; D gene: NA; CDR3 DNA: TGTGCCATCAGTGAGCTTCAAGAGACCCAGTACTTC; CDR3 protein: CAISELQETQYF
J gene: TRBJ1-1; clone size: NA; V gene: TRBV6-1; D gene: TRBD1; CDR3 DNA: TGTGCCAGCAGTGAAGTCAGGGGGAAGAACTGGGACACTGAAGCTTTCTTT; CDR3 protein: CASSEVRGKNWDTEAFF
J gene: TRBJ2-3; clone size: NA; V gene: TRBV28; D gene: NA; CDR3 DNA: TGTGCCAGCAGTTTTTCCCTAGCCGCGGATACGCAGTATTTT; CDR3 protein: CASSFSLAADTQYF
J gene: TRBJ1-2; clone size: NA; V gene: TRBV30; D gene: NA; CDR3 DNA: TGTGCCTGGAGTGTACTCTCCGGAGGCTATGGCTACACCTTC; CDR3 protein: CAWSVLSGGYGYTF
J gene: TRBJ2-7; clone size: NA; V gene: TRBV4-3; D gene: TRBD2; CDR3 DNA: TGCGCCAGCAGCCAAGGGACTAGCGGGATTAGGGCCCGCGAGCAGTACTTC; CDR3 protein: CASSQGTSGIRAREQYF
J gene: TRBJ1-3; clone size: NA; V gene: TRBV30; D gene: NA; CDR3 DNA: TGTGCCTGGAGTCTGAGGGGGAACACCATATATTTT; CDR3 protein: CAWSLRGNTIYF
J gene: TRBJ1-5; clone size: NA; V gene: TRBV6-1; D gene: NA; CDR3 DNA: TGTGCCAGCAGTGAAGCGCAACAGGGCAGCAATCAGCCCCAGCATTTT; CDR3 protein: CASSEAQQGSNQPQHF
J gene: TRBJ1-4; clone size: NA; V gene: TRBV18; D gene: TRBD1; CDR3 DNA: TGTGCCAGCTCACCAGACAGGGTAAACGAAAAACTGTTTTTT; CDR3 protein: CASSPDRVNEKLFF
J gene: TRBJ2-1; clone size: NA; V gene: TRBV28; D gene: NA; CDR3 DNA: TGTGCCAGCACCTCCCCGCAGCTAGGGGGTAATGAGCAGTTCTTC; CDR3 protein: CASTSPQLGGNEQFF
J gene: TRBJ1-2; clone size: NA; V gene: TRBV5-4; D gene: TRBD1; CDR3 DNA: TGTGCCAGCAGCTACCGCACGACAGGGGTCTATGGCTACACCTTC; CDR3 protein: CASSYRTTGVYGYTF
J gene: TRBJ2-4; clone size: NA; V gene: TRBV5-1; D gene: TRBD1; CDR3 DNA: TGCGCCAGCAGCGAGCAGGGGGCGCTTCCCAAAAACATTCAGTACTTC; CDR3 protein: CASSEQGALPKNIQYF
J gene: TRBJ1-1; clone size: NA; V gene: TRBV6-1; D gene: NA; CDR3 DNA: TGTGCCAGCAGTGAACCGGGGAAGAACACTGAAGCTTTCTTT; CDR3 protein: CASSEPGKNTEAFF
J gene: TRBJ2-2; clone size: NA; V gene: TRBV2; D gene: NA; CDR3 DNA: TGTGCCAGCAGTGCTAGAAGGGGGACCGGGGAGCTGTTTTTT; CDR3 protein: CASSARRGTGELFF
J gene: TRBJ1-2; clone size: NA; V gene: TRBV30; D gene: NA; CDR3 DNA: TGTGCCTGGAGTGAACACTCGGGATCCTATGGCTACACCTTC; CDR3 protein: CAWSEHSGSYGYTF
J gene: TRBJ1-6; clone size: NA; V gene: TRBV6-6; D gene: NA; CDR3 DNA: TGTGCCAGTACGGGACTCCCAGGTTCACCCCTCCACTTT; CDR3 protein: CASTGLPGSPLHF
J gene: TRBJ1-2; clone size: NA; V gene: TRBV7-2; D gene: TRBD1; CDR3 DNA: TGCGCAAGTGGCAGGGGGTTGATCTATGGCTACACCTTC; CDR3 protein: CASGRGLIYGYTF
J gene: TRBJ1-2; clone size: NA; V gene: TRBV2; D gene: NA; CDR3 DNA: TGTGCCAGCAGGGATCGAGTGGGGCTCGTCAACTATGGCTACACCTTC; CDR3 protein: CASRDRVGLVNYGYTF
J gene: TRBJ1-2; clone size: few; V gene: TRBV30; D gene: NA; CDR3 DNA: TGTGCCTGGGTCAGAAAGGACAAGAACACCTTC; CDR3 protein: CAWVRKDKNTF
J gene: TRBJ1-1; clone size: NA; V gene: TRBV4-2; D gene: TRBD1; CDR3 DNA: TGTGCCAGCAGCCCAGTCCGGGACAGGGAAAACACTGAAGCTTTCTTT; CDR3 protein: CASSPVRDRENTEAFF
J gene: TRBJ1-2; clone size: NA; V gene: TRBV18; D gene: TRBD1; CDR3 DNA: TGTGCCAGCTCATTCGAGGACAGGGGCCGTGGCTACACCTTC; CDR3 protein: CASSFEDRGRGYTF
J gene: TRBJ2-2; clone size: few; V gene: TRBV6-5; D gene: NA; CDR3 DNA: TGTGCCAGCAGTTTAGTTCCAACTTACACCGGGGAGCTGTTTTTT; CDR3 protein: CASSLVPTYTGELFF
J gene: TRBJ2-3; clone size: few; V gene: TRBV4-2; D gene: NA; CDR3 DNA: TGTGCCAGCAGCCAAGGCGGGATAACAGATACGCAGTATTTT; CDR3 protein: CASSQGGITDTQYF
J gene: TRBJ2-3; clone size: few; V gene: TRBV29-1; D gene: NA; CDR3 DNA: TGCAGCGTTAACCCGGACACGCCGACGCAGTATTTT; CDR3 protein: CSVNPDTPTQYF
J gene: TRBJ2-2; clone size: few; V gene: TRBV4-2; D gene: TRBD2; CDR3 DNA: TGTGCCAGCAGCCGGGGACTAGCGGGAGGAAACGGGGAGCTGTTTTTT; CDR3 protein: CASSRGLAGGNGELFF
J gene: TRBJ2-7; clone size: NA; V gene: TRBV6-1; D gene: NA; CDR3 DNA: TGTGCCAGCAGGCTGGACTCCCAAGGTTACGAGCAGTACTTC; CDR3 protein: CASRLDSQGYEQYF
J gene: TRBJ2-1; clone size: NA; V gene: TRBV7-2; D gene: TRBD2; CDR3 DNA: TGTGCCAGCAGCTCCCTAGCGGGAGGGCCCAACAATGAGCAGTTCTTC; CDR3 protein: CASSSLAGGPNNEQFF
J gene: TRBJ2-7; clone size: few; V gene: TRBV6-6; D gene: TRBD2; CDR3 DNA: TGTGCCACCGACGCGGGAGCGAGTTACGAGCAGTACTTC; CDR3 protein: CATDAGASYEQYF
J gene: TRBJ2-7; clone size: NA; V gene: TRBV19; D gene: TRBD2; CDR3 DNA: TGTGCCAGTAGTGCCCGAGGCGGGGGTGCGGACGAGCAGTACTTC; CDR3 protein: CASSARGGGADEQYF
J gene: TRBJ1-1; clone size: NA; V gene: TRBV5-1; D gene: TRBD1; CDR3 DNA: TGCGCCAGCAGCTTGAGGACGGGACAGCTGAACACTGAAGCTTTCTTT; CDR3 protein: CASSLRTGQLNTEAFF
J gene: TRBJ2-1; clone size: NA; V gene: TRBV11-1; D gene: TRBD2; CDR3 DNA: TGTGCCAGCAGCGCCGAAAGCGGGAGAAGCAATGAGCAGTTCTTC; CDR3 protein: CASSAESGRSNEQFF
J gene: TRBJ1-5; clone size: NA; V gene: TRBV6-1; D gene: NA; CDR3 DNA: TGTGCCAGCAGTGTAAACAGGGTTGTCCAGCCCCAGCATTTT; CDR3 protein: CASSVNRVVQPQHF